This T cell receptor (beta chain) was sequenced during a study of T-cell memory formation after mild COVID-19. This clonotype was found many times. One entry per CDR3 protein, called by TCRdb with MiXCR from the 5' RACE reads. The sample has around 530,000 distinct CDR3 sequences, roughly 22% seen once. The CDR3 runs 17 residues. Per germline, CDR1 SGHTA and CDR2 FQGNSA. V shed 5 bases and J 6 bases; nucleotides not matched to a gene: 15. Input material: PBMCs or a T cell subset sorted from them (not recorded which). The chain joins TRBV7-2 to TRBJ2-3; 9 nucleotides agree with TRBD2. The sequence derives from an adult woman who had mild COVID-19 (a few samples of this study predate the infection). Cell type and time point are not known. DNA of the CDR3: TGTGCCAGCAGCCCACCCCCTGGGCTAGCGGGGATGGATACGCAGTATTTT. Translated: CASSPPPGLAGMDTQYF.